Shown below are 18 T cell receptor beta chains from a single sample sequenced in a study of CD8+CD57+ T cells in acquired aplastic anemia. Using genomic DNA as the template, TCR beta VDJ and CDR3 profiling was carried out. From the reads, TCRdb called clonotypes with MiXCR, one entry per CDR3 protein. The sample has 180,000 or so distinct CDR3 sequences, 45% to 50% seen once. Sequencing used sorted CD4+, CD8+, or CD8+CD57+ T cells (not recorded which) from PBMCs. These receptors originate from a human donor in good health.

At least ten counts were recorded for this clonotype. The chain carries TRBV20-1 and TRBJ2-7; tentative D call: TRBD2 (6 bases). CDR1 DFQATT and CDR2 SNEGSKA come from the germline V gene (reference sequence). The CDR3 is made up of 14 amino acids. The V end was cut by 3 bases, the J end by 3 bases, with 15 bases between. CDR3 sequence reads: CSASVSGRFYEQYF. CDR3 DNA: TGCAGTGCTAGTGTTAGTGGGAGGTTCTACGAGCAGTACTTC.

This clonotype was seen repeatedly, ten times or more. The chain is built from TRBV7-9 and TRBJ2-3; the D gene could be TRBD1 or TRBD2 (6 bases each). This CDR3 contains 15 residues. V dropped 3 bases and J dropped 3 bases, with 13 bases sitting between them. Germline assignment: CDR1 SEHNR and CDR2 FQNEAQ (reference sequence). CDR3 protein: CASSLGTGRTDTQYF. CDR3 bases: TGTGCCAGCAGCTTGGGAACAGGGAGGACAGATACGCAGTATTTT.

This clonotype was detected a few times. The CDR3 coding sequence is TGTGCCAGCATCCGACAGCCTGCAACTAATGAAAAACTGTTTTTT. Its translation is CASIRQPATNEKLFF. The chain joins TRBV6-1 to TRBJ1-4, with D perhaps TRBD1 (5 bases). This CDR3 has 15 amino acids. With 7 bases removed from V and 0 bases from J, the gap between germline ends came to 12 bases. Germline CDR1 reads MNHNS; CDR2 reads SASEGT.

This clonotype was found many times. This chain joins TRBV5-4 and TRBJ2-5; no definite D call. This CDR3 contains 13 residues. With 2 bases removed from V and 0 bases from J, the gap between germline ends came to 5 bases. CDR1 and CDR2 (germline): SGHNT, YYREEE (reference sequence). CDR3 loop: CASSFANQETQYF. DNA of the CDR3: TGTGCCAGCAGCTTTGCCAACCAAGAGACCCAGTACTTC.

This clonotype was seen more than once but under ten times. This chain uses TRBV27 with TRBJ1-6, with D uncertain. Germline CDR1 is MNHEY and CDR2 is SMNVEV (reference sequence). CDR3 length equals 15 residues. The ends were cut back, 8 bases at V and 3 bases at J, with 14 bases in the middle. CDR3 sequence: CASSSRGYYNSPLHF. The CDR3 nucleotides are TGTGCCAGCTCCTCCCGTGGGTACTATAATTCACCCCTCCACTTT.

The rearrangement joins TRBV19 to TRBJ1-1, with D unclear. Per germline, CDR1 LNHDA and CDR2 SQIVND (reference sequence). V shed 5 bases and J shed 5 bases, with 15 bases lying between them. There are 14 residues in the CDR3. The CDR3 bases are TGTGCCAGTAGTGCCCGACTAGCGGGTACTGAAGCTTTCTTT. It is translated as CASSARLAGTEAFF.

In its sample, this clonotype was seen a few times. The chain employs TRBV10-3 and TRBJ1-2; D is possibly TRBD1 (5 bases). This CDR3 comprises 13 residues. V lost 3 bases and J lost 4, with 9 bases in between. Germline V gene lookup returns CDR1 ENHRY and CDR2 SYGVKD. This CDR3 reads CAISDEGFYGYTF. CDR3 nucleotides: TGTGCCATCAGTGATGAGGGGTTCTATGGCTACACCTTC.

J is TRBJ2-7 and V is TRBV2; D unclear. The germline V gene encodes CDR1 SNHLY and CDR2 FYNNEI. The CDR3 has 12 amino acids. V dropped 6 bases and J dropped 2 bases, with 8 bases sitting between them. CDR3 region: CASSGETYEQYF. CDR3 DNA: TGTGCCAGCAGCGGTGAAACCTACGAGCAGTACTTC. The complete variable domain, with remaining parts taken from reference TRBV2 and TRBJ2-7, reads EPEVTQTPSHQVTQMGQEVILRCVPISNHLYFYWYRQILGQKVEFLVSFYNNEISEKSEIFDDQFSVERPDGSNFTLKIRSTKLEDSAMYFCASSGETYEQYFGPGTRLTVT.

The chain uses TRBV9 and TRBJ1-6; unclear D gene. The CDR3 sequence is 15 residues long. Germline CDR1 SGDLS, CDR2 YYNGEE. V was trimmed by 4 bases and J by 7 bases, leaving 15 bases between them. The CDR3 sequence: CASSSRGGSNSPLHF. In DNA form, the CDR3 reads TGTGCCAGCAGCTCCCGGGGAGGGAGCAATTCACCCCTCCACTTT.

The V gene is TRBV18, the J gene TRBJ1-4; the D is unclear. Germline CDR1 reads KGHSH; CDR2 reads LQKENI. The length of the CDR3 is 14 residues. V was clipped by 5 bases and J by 7 bases, with 14 bases between them. CDR3 sequence: CASSGGILGEKLFF. The CDR3 nucleotides read TGTGCCAGCTCAGGCGGAATTTTGGGTGAAAAACTGTTTTTT.

Note on this clonotype: The junction shows a germline mismatch at one end, possibly a read error. This chain links TRBV19 with TRBJ2-7; 7 bases align to TRBD1. The CDR3 has 13 amino acids. Germline CDR1 LNHDA, CDR2 SQIVND (reference sequence). The CDR3 protein is CASGMTGPYEQHF. The CDR3, as DNA: TGTGCCAGTGGTATGACAGGGCCCTACGAGCAGCACTTC.

This chain connects TRBV9 to TRBJ1-1; D is ambiguous. Germline V lookup: CDR1 SGDLS, CDR2 YYNGEE. Trimming removed 0 bases from V and 7 bases from J, with 10 bases in between. The CDR3 contains 13 residues. CDR3 sequence: CASSVALQSEAFF. CDR3 nucleotides: TGTGCCAGCAGCGTAGCTCTACAGAGTGAAGCTTTCTTT.

The chain has TRBV20-1 and TRBJ2-1; 11 nucleotides match TRBD2. Germline V gene data show CDR1 as DFQATT and CDR2 as SNEGSKA (reference sequence). The CDR3 spans 16 residues. V shed 4 bases and J 9 bases; nucleotides not matched to a gene: 14. The CDR3 is CSATRGASGRRSEQFF. For the CDR3, the DNA is TGCAGTGCTACCCGGGGGGCTAGCGGGAGGAGGAGTGAGCAGTTCTTC.

This clonotype was observed at least ten times. This chain joins TRBV6-5 and TRBJ1-1; no reliable D call. This CDR3 has 13 residues. The germline CDR1 and CDR2 sequences are MNHEY and SVGAGI. V lost 6 bases and J 1 base, leaving 9 bases between the germline ends. CDR3: CASSPRGNTEAFF. Here the CDR3 DNA reads TGTGCCAGCAGCCCACGGGGGAACACTGAAGCTTTCTTT.

A few counts support this clonotype. CDR3 residues: CASSDSVGSSTDTQYF. For the CDR3, the DNA is TGTGCCAGCAGTGACTCTGTGGGATCATCCACAGATACGCAGTATTTT. This sequence joins TRBV6-4 and TRBJ2-3; D gene ambiguous. Germline V lookup: CDR1 MRHNA, CDR2 SNTAGT. The CDR3 has 16 residues. V shed 0 bases and J shed 2 bases, with 12 bases lying between them.

This clonotype was seen ten or more times. This is likely a read error, given that the CDR3 carries no conserved phenylalanine or tryptophan at its end. The chain links TRBV19 to TRBJ1-6; 7 bases are shared with TRBD1. Germline CDR1 and CDR2: LNHDA and SQIVND (reference sequence). CDR3 length equals 14 residues. V gave up 10 bases and J gave up 9 bases; unmatched junction bases: 12. CDR3 sequence reads: CATSSQGSSSPLHL. In DNA, the CDR3 is TGTGCCACCTCATCACAGGGGTCTAGTTCACCCCTCCACCTT.

This chain links TRBV19 with TRBJ2-2; possibly TRBD2 for D (5 bases). V was trimmed by 10 bases and J by 5 bases, leaving 11 bases between them. The V gene's germline CDR1 is LNHDA and CDR2 SQIVND (reference sequence). The CDR3 is 12 residues long. As DNA, the CDR3 is TGTGCCACCAGGAGGAAGACCGGGGAGCTGTTTTTT. As protein: CATRRKTGELFF. The whole variable domain, remainder taken from reference TRBV19 and TRBJ2-2, is DGGITQSPKYLFRKEGQNVTLSCEQNLNHDAMYWYRQDPGQGLRLIYYSQIVNDFQKGDIAEGYSVSREKKESFPLTVTSAQKNPTAFYLCATRRKTGELFFGEGSRLTVL.

This clonotype was counted at least ten times. The rearrangement joins TRBV4-2 to TRBJ1-6; D may be TRBD1 (5 bases). The CDR3 sequence is 15 residues long. Trimming stripped 0 bases from V and 6 bases from J, with 9 bases between. Germline assignment: CDR1 LGHNA and CDR2 YNFKEQ. The CDR3 here is CASSQEGRGNSPLHF. CDR3 coding DNA: TGTGCCAGCAGCCAAGAGGGAAGGGGTAATTCACCCCTCCACTTT.